The 27 T cell receptor beta chains below were found in one sample sequenced in a study of human T cells and chemical hapten exposure. TCRdb reanalysed the RACE reads using MiXCR and keeps one entry per CDR3 protein. The sample lists about 160,000 distinct CDR3 sequences, around a quarter occurring once. The time point: patch test 3, about 24 weeks after DPC sensitization. Treatment noted: therapeutic diphenylcyclopropenone sensitization with weekly scalp DPC. The sample in question was whole blood, obtained in connection with sensitization to the hapten diphenylcyclopropenone (DPC). The receptors were gathered from a woman in her late teens or twenties with alopecia areata. Some clones in this sample may be carry-over from other donors' samples.

This clonotype occurred a few times. J is TRBJ1-1 and V is TRBV28; no reliable D call. The CDR3 spans 15 residues. The V end lost 6 bases, the J end lost 2 bases, and 16 bases lay between the germline ends. CDR1 is MDHEN, CDR2 SYDVKM, per germline. CDR3 sequence reads: CASRSTGGRNTEAFF. CDR3 in DNA: TGTGCCAGCAGATCGACCGGAGGGAGAAACACTGAAGCTTTCTTT.

This chain joins TRBV20-1 and TRBJ2-1, with TRBD1 matching 9 bases. Germline V lookup: CDR1 DFQATT, CDR2 SNEGSKA (reference sequence). This CDR3 is built from 14 residues. V shed 3 bases and J 3 bases; nucleotides not matched to a gene: 3. The CDR3 sequence is CSASLDRGYNEQFF. The CDR3 bases are TGCAGTGCTAGTCTGGACAGGGGCTACAATGAGCAGTTCTTC.

The chain is built from TRBV29-1 and TRBJ2-7; 11 nucleotides agree with TRBD2. V gave up 6 bases and J gave up 2 bases; unmatched junction bases: 6. Germline V CDR1 and CDR2: SQVTM, ANQGSEA. CDR3 size: 14 residues. CDR3 sequence: CSVGRLAGTYEQYF. CDR3 coding DNA: TGCAGCGTGGGGAGACTAGCGGGGACCTACGAGCAGTACTTC.

The genes are TRBV25-1 and TRBJ2-1, with a tentative D call TRBD1 (8 bases). Trimming removed 1 base at V and 5 bases at J, with 18 bases between. Germline CDR1 reads MGHDK; CDR2 reads SYGVNS. This CDR3 contains 17 residues. The CDR3: CASSELGRDRRNNEQFF. CDR3 nucleotides: TGTGCCAGCAGTGAATTGGGGAGGGACAGGAGAAACAATGAGCAGTTCTTC.

The rearrangement links TRBV6-2 or TRBV6-3 to TRBJ1-2, with D unclear. CDR3 length: 14 amino acids. Trimming removed 6 bases at V and 0 bases at J, with 11 bases between. Looked up from germline, CDR1 is MNHEY and CDR2 is SVGEGT. CDR3 nucleotide sequence: TGTGCCAGCAGCCCGGACGGACCTAACTATGGCTACACCTTC. Its protein product is CASSPDGPNYGYTF.

This clonotype was picked up one time. Germline is not matched at one junction end, which may reflect a read error. This sequence joins TRBV7-2 and TRBJ2-3; tentative D call: TRBD2 (5 bases). The CDR3 covers 12 residues. The germline gives CDR1 SGHTA, CDR2 FQGNSA. CDR3 nucleotides: TGTGCCAGCAGCCCTAGCACAGATACGCGGTATTTT. This codes for CASSPSTDTRYF.

This sequence joins TRBV27 and TRBJ2-3; no firm D call. V was clipped by 6 bases and J by 4 bases, with 14 bases between them. This CDR3 has 14 amino acids. CDR1 and CDR2 from the germline V gene are MNHEY and SMNVEV (reference sequence). CDR3 residues: CASSLLRGADTQYF. Written as DNA, the CDR3 is TGTGCCAGCAGCCTCCTACGAGGCGCAGATACGCAGTATTTT.

The chain carries TRBV6-2 or TRBV6-3 and TRBJ2-1, with 11 bases aligning to TRBD2. CDR3 length: 15 amino acids. Looked up from germline, CDR1 is MNHEY and CDR2 is SVGEGT. J was trimmed by 4 bases and V by 4 bases; bases with no gene match: 3. The CDR3 here is CASSSGTSGYNEQFF. For the CDR3, the DNA is TGTGCCAGCAGTTCCGGGACTAGCGGATACAATGAGCAGTTCTTC.

The rearrangement links TRBV29-1 to TRBJ2-3, with D maybe TRBD1 (6 bases). Germline CDR1 SQVTM, CDR2 ANQGSEA. Trimming stripped 5 bases from V and 1 base from J, with 7 bases between. The CDR3 is made up of 12 amino acids. CDR3 sequence: CSVYRGTDTQYF. CDR3 DNA sequence: TGCAGCGTTTACAGGGGCACAGATACGCAGTATTTT.

The J gene is TRBJ2-7, the V gene TRBV10-3; 7 positions agree with TRBD1. Germline-derived CDR1 and CDR2 are ENHRY and SYGVKD. This CDR3 spans 14 amino acids. V lost 6 bases, J lost 3 bases, and 8 bases stayed unmatched. CDR3 nucleotide sequence: TGTGCCATCAGGTTGACAGGGCGACTCTACGAGCAGTACTTC. It specifies CAIRLTGRLYEQYF.

The gene calls are TRBV24-1 and TRBJ1-2; TRBD1 agrees at 8 bases. The CDR3 totals 15 residues. Per the germline V gene, CDR1 is KGHDR and CDR2 is SFDVKD. With 8 bases clipped from V and 5 bases from J, the junction kept 12 bases outside the gene matches. The CDR3 DNA reads TGTGCCACCAAGATATCCCGGGACAGGTCTTATGGCTACACCTTC. As protein: CATKISRDRSYGYTF.

The V gene is TRBV7-2, the J gene TRBJ1-2, with D possibly being TRBD1 (5 bases). The V gene's germline CDR1 is SGHTA and CDR2 FQGNSA. V shed 1 base and J shed 2 bases, with 17 bases lying between them. The length of the CDR3 is 17 residues. The DNA of the CDR3 is TGTGCCAGCAGCTTAGTTGGGGGTATGAAGGCAAACTATGGCTACACCTTC. It specifies CASSLVGGMKANYGYTF. Filled out from reference TRBV7-2 and TRBJ1-2, the complete variable domain reads GAGVSQSPSNKVTEKGKDVELRCDPISGHTALYWYRQSLGQGLEFLIYFQGNSAPDKSGLPSDRFSAERTGGSVSTLTIQRTQQEDSAVYLCASSLVGGMKANYGYTFGSGTRLTVV.

The chain couples TRBV11-3 to TRBJ2-2; 8 nucleotides align to TRBD1. CDR1 SGHNT and CDR2 YENEEA come from the germline V gene. The CDR3 is 18 amino acids. Trimming cost V 1 base and J 3 bases; bases outside gene matches: 10. The CDR3, as DNA: TGTGCCAGCAGCTTAGGCCCAGGGGGCGCGTCGGACACCGGGGAGCTGTTTTTT. Protein sequence: CASSLGPGGASDTGELFF.

This clonotype was observed at least ten times. The chain recombines TRBV29-1 with TRBJ2-3; 13 bases align to TRBD2. CDR1 SQVTM and CDR2 ANQGSEA come from the germline V gene. CDR3 length equals 14 residues. The junction had 4 bases not matched to a gene; V was cut back by 6 bases and J by 4 bases. This CDR3 reads CSVRLAGGPDTQYF. CDR3 DNA sequence: TGCAGCGTCCGACTAGCGGGGGGACCAGATACGCAGTATTTT.

This clonotype was detected ten times or more. V is TRBV29-1 and J is TRBJ1-3, with D unclear. V shed 3 bases and J shed 8 bases, with 5 bases lying between them. The CDR3 is 10 residues long. Germline values: CDR1 SQVTM, CDR2 ANQGSEA. The CDR3 here is CSVDGYTIYF. The CDR3 DNA follows: TGCAGCGTTGATGGGTACACCATATATTTT.

Only a few counts were recorded for this clonotype. The V and J genes are TRBV29-1 and TRBJ1-1; 9 bases agree with TRBD1. CDR1 is SQVTM, CDR2 ANQGSEA, per germline. The CDR3 consists of 14 residues. V lost 4 bases, J lost 4 bases, and 7 bases stayed unmatched. CDR3 nucleotides: TGCAGCGTTGTCCCGGGACAGGGATCCACTGAAGCTTTCTTT. Its protein is CSVVPGQGSTEAFF.

Worth noting for this clonotype: At one of its ends the junction is not consistent with the germline gene, which may arise from a read error. The chain carries TRBV27 and TRBJ1-5, with D perhaps TRBD1 (5 bases). Germline lookup yields CDR1 MNHEY and CDR2 SMNVEV (reference sequence). The CDR3 has 16 amino acids. CDR3 coding DNA: TGTGTCAGCGTCAGGACACAGAGATCGACGAATCAGCCCCAGCATTTT. It translates to CVSVRTQRSTNQPQHF.

This clonotype was seen more than once but under ten times. The genes are TRBV4-1 and TRBJ2-3, with D perhaps matching TRBD2 (6 bases). Germline assignment: CDR1 MGHRA and CDR2 YSYEKL. The V gene lost 4 bases and the J gene lost 4 bases, with 12 bases spanning the gap. The CDR3 loop spans 14 amino acids. DNA of the CDR3: TGCGCCAGCAGCCTCTCGACGGGGGCAGATACGCAGTATTTT. The encoded protein is CASSLSTGADTQYF.

V usage is TRBV24-1 and J usage is TRBJ1-5; D possibly corresponds to TRBD1 (6 bases). V lost 5 bases, J lost 5 bases, and 9 bases lay in between. Germline CDR1 is KGHDR and CDR2 is SFDVKD. The CDR3 totals 13 residues. CDR3 nucleotides: TGTGCCACCAGTGTATCAGGGGATCAGCCCCAGCATTTT. This codes for CATSVSGDQPQHF.

This clonotype came up a few times. The chain couples TRBV4-3 to TRBJ1-6; a weak D match, TRBD1 (5 bases). The CDR3 has 15 amino acids. Between the trimmed V and J ends, which lost 3 bases and 8 bases, there was a span of 14 bases. Looked up from germline, CDR1 is LGHNA and CDR2 is YSLEER. The CDR3 DNA is TGCGCCAGCAGCCAGACTCAGGGCTTCCATTCACCCCTCCACTTT. It encodes CASSQTQGFHSPLHF.

This clonotype was seen a few times. The chain uses TRBV29-1 and TRBJ1-2; TRBD1 is a possible D gene (5 bases). CDR1 SQVTM and CDR2 ANQGSEA come from the germline V gene. V was cut by 0 bases and J by 4 bases, with 18 bases left in between. The length of the CDR3 is 16 residues. CDR3 DNA sequence: TGCAGCGTTGAAGATCGGGGCCAGGGAACGTCCTATGGCTACACCTTC. This encodes CSVEDRGQGTSYGYTF. Drawing the rest from reference TRBV29-1 and TRBJ1-2, the complete variable domain is SAVISQKPSRDICQRGTSLTIQCQVDSQVTMMFWYRQQPGQSLTLIATANQGSEATYESGFVIDKFPISRPNLTFSTLTVSNMSPEDSSIYLCSVEDRGQGTSYGYTFGSGTRLTVV.

CDR3 in amino acids: CASSFQASPYNEQFF. CDR3 in DNA: TGTGCCAGCAGCTTCCAGGCTAGCCCCTACAATGAGCAGTTCTTC. The rearrangement joins TRBV7-2 to TRBJ2-1; perhaps TRBD2 as D (5 bases). Germline V CDR1 and CDR2: SGHTA, FQGNSA. The CDR3 is made up of 15 amino acids. V was clipped by 3 bases and J by 2 bases, with 11 bases between them.

This clonotype has just a few counts. The J gene is TRBJ1-2, the V gene TRBV20-1; the D is unclear. There are 14 residues in the CDR3. Germline values: CDR1 DFQATT, CDR2 SNEGSKA (reference sequence). V was clipped by 0 bases and J by 5 bases, with 13 bases between them. In nucleotides, the CDR3 is TGCAGTGCTAGAGAAGTGTCCCGAGTGTATGGCTACACCTTC. Encoded protein: CSAREVSRVYGYTF.

This chain uses TRBV7-8 with TRBJ2-7; TRBD2 agrees at 8 bases. The CDR3 has 16 residues. Germline V CDR1 and CDR2: SGHVS, FQNEAQ. Trimming at V came to 2 bases and at J to 2 bases, leaving 8 bases not matched to a gene. The CDR3 is CASSLILERGTYEQYF. The DNA of the CDR3 is TGTGCCAGCAGCTTAATTTTGGAGCGGGGGACCTACGAGCAGTACTTC.

This clonotype was counted only a few times. This chain connects TRBV25-1 to TRBJ1-1, with 7 nucleotides matching TRBD1. Germline assignment: CDR1 MGHDK and CDR2 SYGVNS. The length of the CDR3 is 16 residues. The V segment lost 4 bases and the J segment 1 base; nucleotides outside the gene matches: 9. The CDR3 sequence: CASSGFRGMENTEAFF. The CDR3 nucleotides read TGTGCCAGCAGTGGATTCAGGGGGATGGAGAACACTGAAGCTTTCTTT.

The V and J genes are TRBV7-2 and TRBJ2-7, with 9 nucleotides matching TRBD2. The CDR3 is made up of 15 amino acids. Germline lookup yields CDR1 SGHTA and CDR2 FQGNSA. J gave up 2 bases and V 1 base, and 3 bases lay outside the gene matches. CDR3 loop: CASSLGPSGTYEQYF. Written as DNA, the CDR3 is TGTGCCAGCAGCTTAGGGCCTAGCGGGACCTACGAGCAGTACTTC.

This clonotype has just a few counts. The V gene is TRBV12-3 or TRBV12-4, the J gene TRBJ2-1, with 10 bases fitting TRBD2. The CDR3 is 15 amino acids. V dropped 3 bases and J dropped 7; count of bases not matched to a gene: 6. The CDR3 nucleotides read TGTGCCAGCAGTTTTAGGATGGGACTAGCGAATGAGCAGTTCTTC. Amino acids: CASSFRMGLANEQFF.